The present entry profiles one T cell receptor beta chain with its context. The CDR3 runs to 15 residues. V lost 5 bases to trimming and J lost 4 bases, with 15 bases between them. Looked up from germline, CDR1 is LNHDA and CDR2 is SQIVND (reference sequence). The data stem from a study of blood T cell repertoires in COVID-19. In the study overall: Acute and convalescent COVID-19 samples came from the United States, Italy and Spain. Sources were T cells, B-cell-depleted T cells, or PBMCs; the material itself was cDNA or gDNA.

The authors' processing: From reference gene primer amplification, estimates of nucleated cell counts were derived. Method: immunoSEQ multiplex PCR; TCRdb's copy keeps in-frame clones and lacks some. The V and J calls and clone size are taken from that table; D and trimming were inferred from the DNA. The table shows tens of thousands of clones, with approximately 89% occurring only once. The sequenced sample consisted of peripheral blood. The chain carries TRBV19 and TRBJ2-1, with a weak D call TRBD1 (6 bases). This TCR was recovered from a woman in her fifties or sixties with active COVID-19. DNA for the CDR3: TGTGCCAGTAGTCCACAGGGACCCCTTTACAATGAGCAGTTCTTC. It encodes CASSPQGPLYNEQFF.